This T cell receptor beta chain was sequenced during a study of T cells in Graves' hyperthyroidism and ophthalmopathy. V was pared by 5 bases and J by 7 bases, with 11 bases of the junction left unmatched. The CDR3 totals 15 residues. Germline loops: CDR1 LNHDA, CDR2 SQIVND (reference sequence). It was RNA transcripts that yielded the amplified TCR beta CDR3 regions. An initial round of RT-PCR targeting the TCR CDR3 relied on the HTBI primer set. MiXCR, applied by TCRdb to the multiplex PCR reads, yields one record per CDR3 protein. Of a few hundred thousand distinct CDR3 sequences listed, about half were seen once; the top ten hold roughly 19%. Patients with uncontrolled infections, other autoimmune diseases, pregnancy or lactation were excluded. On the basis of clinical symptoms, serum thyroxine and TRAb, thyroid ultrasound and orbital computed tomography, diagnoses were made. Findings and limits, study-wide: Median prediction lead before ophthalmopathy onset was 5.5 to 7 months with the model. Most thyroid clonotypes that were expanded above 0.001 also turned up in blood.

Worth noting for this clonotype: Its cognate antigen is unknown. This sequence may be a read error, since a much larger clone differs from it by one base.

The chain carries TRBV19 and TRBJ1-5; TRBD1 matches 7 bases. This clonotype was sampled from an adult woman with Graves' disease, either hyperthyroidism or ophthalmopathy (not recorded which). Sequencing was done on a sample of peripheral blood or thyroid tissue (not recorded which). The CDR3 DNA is TGTGCCAGTAGTCGACGAGACAGGGTCGAACAGCCCCAGCATTTT. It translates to CASSRRDRVEQPQHF.